A selection of T cell receptor beta chains follows, all from one sample in a study of CD8 T cells in ankylosing spondylitis. TCRdb called the 5' RACE reads again in MiXCR, with one record for every CDR3 protein. The sample shows some 150,000 distinct CDR3 sequences, over 10% of them seen only once. The sequencing input was blood, either unsorted or a sorted T cell fraction (not recorded which). Every receptor here comes from a female donor with ankylosing spondylitis or in good health (not recorded which). The CDR3 runs from the conserved cysteine through the conserved F or W. D genes are given only for firm matches. Size tells how often a clone was seen (once, few, many) or the class of an expanded clone, and some rows leave it out.

TGTGCCAGCGGTTTCGATCAGCCCCAGCATTTT CASGFDQPQHF 11 TRBJ1-5 - TRBV6-6 -
TGTGCCAGCAGTTTGGTGACTGAGACCTACGAGCAGTACTTC CASSLVTETYEQYF 14 TRBJ2-7 - TRBV12-3/TRBV12-4 many
TGTGCCAGCAGCTCTGACCAAGGGCCCCAGCATTTT CASSSDQGPQHF 12 TRBJ1-5 - TRBV12-3/TRBV12-4 many
TGCGCCAGCAGCTTGTGGGACCGTACCTACGAGCAGTACTTC CASSLWDRTYEQYF 14 TRBJ2-7 - TRBV5-1 -
TGTGCCAGCAGGAGGGTGGCGGATTCACCCCTCCACTTT CASRRVADSPLHF 13 TRBJ1-6 - TRBV2 -
TGCAGCGTTGAAGATTCGGGGAATGAGCAGTTCTTC CSVEDSGNEQFF 12 TRBJ2-1 - TRBV29-1 few
TGTGCCAGTAGTTCCCTCGACAGGGAGGACGAGCAGTACTTC CASSSLDREDEQYF 14 TRBJ2-7 - TRBV19 many
TGTGCCAGCAGTTTGGAGAGAAGCGGAAATGAGCAGTTCTTC CASSLERSGNEQFF 14 TRBJ2-1 - TRBV27 many
TGCGCCAGCAGCTTGGAGTGGTCCGGGGAGCTGTTTTTT CASSLEWSGELFF 13 TRBJ2-2 - TRBV5-1 many
TGCAGTGCTAGGTCGGTCCGGTCCTACAATGAGCAGTTCTTC CSARSVRSYNEQFF 14 TRBJ2-1 - TRBV20-1 many
TGCGCCAGCAGCTTTGATGTCGGGGAGCTGTTTTTT CASSFDVGELFF 12 TRBJ2-2 - TRBV5-1 many
TGCGCCAGCTCCCCCGGCCCAACAGGCTACACCTTC CASSPGPTGYTF 12 TRBJ1-2 - TRBV5-1 few
TGCGCCAGCAGTAGAGCGAGCTCTGGAAACACCATATATTTT CASSRASSGNTIYF 14 TRBJ1-3 - TRBV5-1 many
TGCGCCAGCAGCCAGAGTCAGAGTGAAAAACTGTTTTTT CASSQSQSEKLFF 13 TRBJ1-4 - TRBV5-1 few
TGTGCCAGCTCACCGACTAGCGTAACCTACGAGCAGTACTTC CASSPTSVTYEQYF 14 TRBJ2-7 TRBD2 TRBV18 many
TGTGCCTGGAGGGTTCGGGCCACTAGCGGGGCCTACGAGCAGTACTTC CAWRVRATSGAYEQYF 16 TRBJ2-7 TRBD2 TRBV30 many
TGCGCCAGCAGCTTGGGGCGGGAAAACGAGCAGTTCTTC CASSLGRENEQFF 13 TRBJ2-1 - TRBV5-1 many
TGTGCCAGCAGTCCCCGGGACAGGGGAACTACCGAGCAGTACTTC CASSPRDRGTTEQYF 15 TRBJ2-7 TRBD1 TRBV28 many
TGTGCCAGCAGCCCGGACTACACACACAATGAGCAGTTCTTC CASSPDYTHNEQFF 14 TRBJ2-1 - TRBV5-4 once
TGTGCCAGCAGTCGGACCACTGAAGCTTTCTTT CASSRTTEAFF 11 TRBJ1-1 - TRBV28 many
TGTGCCAGCAGCCTCGGTGGGGGGGCGCGAGAAAAACTGTTTTTT CASSLGGGAREKLFF 15 TRBJ1-4 - TRBV6-1 few
TGCAGTGTTAGAGCGGCAGGGCTATCGGACACTGAAGCTTTCTTT CSVRAAGLSDTEAFF 15 TRBJ1-1 - TRBV20-1 many
TGTGCCAGCACTAACGGACACTTCACAGATACGCAGTATTTT CASTNGHFTDTQYF 14 TRBJ2-3 - TRBV12-3/TRBV12-4 -
TGTGCCAGCAGTTTAGGGGGATCGGCTGGGGCCAACGTCCTGACTTTC CASSLGGSAGANVLTF 16 TRBJ2-6 - TRBV28 -
TGTGCCAGCAGCACCGGCGGGGTTTACGCCCCTGAAGCTTTCTTT CASSTGGVYAPEAFF 15 TRBJ1-1 - TRBV5-8 many
TGTGCCAGCAGCCACCGGACTAGCGGAAACACCGGGGAGCTGTTTTTT CASSHRTSGNTGELFF 16 TRBJ2-2 TRBD2 TRBV4-2 many